Following are 27 T cell receptor beta chains from one sample sequenced in a study of T cell responses to AZD1222 COVID-19 vaccine. Assay: immunoSEQ multiplex PCR; the TCRdb copy retains only in-frame clones and omits some. Among around 79,000 clones listed, about nine tenths were seen once. The specimen was peripheral blood, collected on day 0 of AZD1222 vaccination. These receptor sequences come from an adult in good health.

This chain uses TRBV7-9 with TRBJ2-2; no reliable D call. With 2 bases removed from V and 0 bases from J, the gap between germline ends came to 7 bases. The CDR3 totals 15 residues. Germline lookup yields CDR1 SEHNR and CDR2 FQNEAQ (reference sequence). CDR3 loop: CASSLRRPNTGELFF. In nucleotides, the CDR3 is TGTGCCAGCAGCTTAAGGCGGCCGAACACCGGGGAGCTGTTTTTT.

The chain couples TRBV15 to TRBJ2-5; D possibly corresponds to TRBD1 (6 bases). Trimming removed 0 bases at V and 5 bases at J, with 13 bases between. The CDR3 totals 15 residues. The germline V gene has CDR1 LNHNV and CDR2 YYDKDF (reference sequence). DNA for the CDR3: TGTGCCACCAGCAGAGATCCGTGGGGGCCGGAGACCCAGTACTTC. Translated: CATSRDPWGPETQYF.

The chain combines TRBV12-1 with TRBJ2-7; the table's D call TRBD2 went unverified against the DNA. TRBV12-1 is noted as a pseudogene. The CDR3 totals 18 residues. For the CDR3, the DNA is TGTGCCAGCAGCCTTCATACGGGACTAGCGGGTCTCTCCTACGAGCAGTACTTC. As protein: CASSLHTGLAGLSYEQYF.

The V call is TRBV28, the J call TRBJ1-2; 8 nucleotides line up with TRBD1. After removal of 6 bases from V and 4 bases from J, the junction contained 7 bases not matched to a gene. Per germline, CDR1 MDHEN and CDR2 SYDVKM. This CDR3 region has 14 residues. The CDR3 region has the DNA TGTGCCAGCAGACCATACGGACAGGGCTATGGCTACACCTTC. This translates into CASRPYGQGYGYTF.

V gene TRBV24-1 combines with J gene TRBJ2-7; the match to TRBD1 covers 7 bases. V lost 4 bases to trimming and J lost 4 bases; unmatched junction nucleotides: 3. The CDR3 is 13 amino acids. CDR1 and CDR2 (germline): KGHDR, SFDVKD. As DNA, the CDR3 is TGTGCCACCAGTGAGACAGGGTCTTACGAGCAGTACTTC. Its protein product is CATSETGSYEQYF.

The chain recombines TRBV14 with TRBJ2-3; 9 nucleotides align to TRBD1. The CDR3 length is 17 residues. The V and J ends lost 3 bases and 2 bases, in that order; junction bases with no gene match: 9. Germline CDR1 SGHDN, CDR2 FVKESK. In DNA form, the CDR3 reads TGTGCCAGCAGCCATGACTTTGCACAGGGGGCCACAGATACGCAGTATTTT. As protein: CASSHDFAQGATDTQYF.

The chain uses TRBV4-2 and TRBJ2-3; unclear D gene. Germline CDR1 reads LGHNA; CDR2 reads YNFKEQ. Deletions cut 0 bases from V and 6 bases from J, with 10 bases between. This CDR3 is 14 amino acids long. The CDR3 loop reads CASSQDQRFDTQYF. The CDR3 nucleotides are TGTGCCAGCAGCCAAGATCAACGCTTCGATACGCAGTATTTT.

V gene TRBV4-3 combines with J gene TRBJ1-5, with D possibly matching TRBD1 (6 bases). There are 14 residues in the CDR3. Trimming stripped 5 bases from V and 4 bases from J, with 12 bases between. CDR1 and CDR2 (germline): LGHNA, YSLEER. The CDR3 sequence: CASSKTGSNQPQHF. CDR3 nucleotide sequence: TGCGCCAGCAGCAAAACAGGGTCGAATCAGCCCCAGCATTTT.

This chain links TRBV2 with TRBJ2-1, with 7 bases lining up with TRBD2. The CDR3 length is 13 residues. The V gene end was trimmed by 4 bases and the J gene end by 5 bases; junction bases not matched to a gene: 2. Per germline, CDR1 SNHLY and CDR2 FYNNEI. CDR3 in DNA: TGTGCCAGCAGTGGGGGGAGGGACAATGAGCAGTTCTTC. This sequence encodes CASSGGRDNEQFF.

This chain links TRBV5-1 with TRBJ2-1; D unresolved. The germline CDR1 and CDR2 sequences are SGHRS and YFSETQ. The CDR3 is 14 residues long. V was clipped by 1 base and J by 8 bases, with 13 bases between them. In DNA form, the CDR3 reads TGCGCCAGCAGCTTGCAGGTAGCCCAGGATGAGCAGTTCTTC. This codes for CASSLQVAQDEQFF.

This clone was counted a few times. CDR3 sequence: CASSTDTGEQYF. The CDR3 DNA follows: TGTGCCAGCTCAACTGACACAGGGGAGCAGTACTTC. The chain recombines TRBV18 with TRBJ2-7, with D possibly TRBD1 on 6 matching bases. The germline CDR1 and CDR2 sequences are KGHSH and LQKENI. Trimming removed 5 bases from V and 7 bases from J, with 12 bases in between. This CDR3 region has 12 residues.

The chain recombines TRBV7-3 with TRBJ2-4; D possibly matches TRBD1 or TRBD2 (5 bases each). Germline CDR1 SGHTA, CDR2 FQGTGA. The CDR3 consists of 16 residues. Trimming pared 4 bases from V and 0 bases from J, leaving 13 bases between. CDR3 in DNA: TGTGCCAGCAGCTCACGGGACCACCTAGCCAAAAACATTCAGTACTTC. This codes for CASSSRDHLAKNIQYF.

CDR3 sequence: CASTPGMNTEAFF. CDR3 sequence (DNA): TGTGCCAGCACCCCTGGGATGAACACTGAAGCTTTCTTT. The rearrangement joins TRBV5-5 to TRBJ1-1; D is undetermined. This CDR3 is built from 13 residues. Germline CDR1 and CDR2: SGHKS and YYEKEE (reference sequence). With 6 bases removed from V and 0 bases from J, the gap between germline ends came to 9 bases.

The chain couples TRBV10-2 to TRBJ2-7; 12 bases are shared with TRBD1. Germline CDR1 WSHSY, CDR2 SAAADI. The CDR3 length is 19 residues. The V gene end was trimmed by 5 bases and the J gene end by 2 bases; junction bases not matched to a gene: 16. CDR3 sequence reads: CASSKGTGGVNGRTYEQYF. DNA of the CDR3: TGCGCCAGCAGTAAAGGGACAGGGGGCGTTAATGGTAGGACCTACGAGCAGTACTTC.

The table lists this clone with a count of one. The rearrangement links TRBV6-2 or TRBV6-3 to TRBJ2-3; 7 positions match TRBD2. Germline CDR1 reads MNHEY; CDR2 reads SVGEGT. The length of the CDR3 is 14 residues. V shed 5 bases, J shed 3 bases, and the junction held 5 bases outside the gene matches. The CDR3 reads CASSTLGGTDTQYF. CDR3 nucleotide sequence: TGTGCCAGCAGTACCCTCGGGGGGACAGATACGCAGTATTTT.

The chain has TRBV24-1 and TRBJ2-7; the match to TRBD1 covers 11 bases. The CDR3 runs 16 residues. Trimming cost V 4 bases and J 0 bases; bases outside gene matches: 4. Per germline, CDR1 KGHDR and CDR2 SFDVKD. The CDR3 reads CATSDRGTGGSYEQYF. CDR3 bases: TGTGCCACCAGTGACCGAGGGACAGGGGGCTCCTACGAGCAGTACTTC.

In the case of this clone: Other DNA sequences within the sample encode an identical CDR3. The rearrangement links TRBV7-8 to TRBJ1-1; D is undetermined. The V end was cut by 5 bases, the J end by 3 bases, with 4 bases between. The CDR3 is 11 amino acids. Looked up from germline, CDR1 is SGHVS and CDR2 is FQNEAQ. The CDR3 is CASSLDTEAFF. CDR3 in DNA: TGTGCCAGCAGCCTCGACACTGAAGCTTTCTTT.

The V and J genes are TRBV6-4 and TRBJ1-5; D not certain. V was pared by 0 bases and J by 6 bases, with 15 bases between. The CDR3 runs 16 residues. Germline CDR1 is MRHNA and CDR2 is SNTAGT. The CDR3: CASSDSCQKVAQPQHF. Written as DNA, the CDR3 is TGTGCCAGCAGTGACTCCTGTCAAAAGGTCGCTCAGCCCCAGCATTTT.

The chain is built from TRBV28 and TRBJ2-7, with 11 nucleotides matching TRBD2. The CDR3 totals 17 residues. Trimming took 3 bases from V and 1 from J; bases not matched to a gene: 8. Germline V gene lookup returns CDR1 MDHEN and CDR2 SYDVKM. The CDR3 DNA follows: TGTGCCAGCAGTTTCAGGCCTAGCGGGGGGACTTCCTACGAGCAGTACTTC. The encoded protein is CASSFRPSGGTSYEQYF.

There are a few counts of this clone. This sequence may be a read error, since a much larger clone differs from it by one base. The rearrangement links TRBV7-2 to TRBJ2-7, with 9 bases fitting TRBD1. Per the germline V gene, CDR1 is SGHTA and CDR2 is FQGNSA. The J segment lost 4 bases and the V segment lost 6 bases, leaving 4 bases of the junction unmatched. The CDR3 length is 13 residues. CDR3 DNA sequence: TGTGCCAGCAGTTTCGGGACAGGGTACGAGCAGTACTTC. Translation: CASSFGTGYEQYF.

V gene TRBV5-6 combines with J gene TRBJ2-2; D ambiguous. The ends were cut back, 4 bases at V and 4 bases at J, with 2 bases in the middle. In germline, CDR1 is SGHDT, CDR2 YYEEEE. This CDR3 has 11 residues. The CDR3 reads CASSVTGELFF. The CDR3 DNA is TGTGCCAGCAGCGTCACCGGGGAGCTGTTTTTT.

The genes are TRBV5-1 and TRBJ2-3; D unclear. V was shortened by 3 bases and J by 2 bases, with 4 bases between the two germline ends. Germline V gene sequence: CDR1 SGHRS, CDR2 YFSETQ. The CDR3 runs 12 residues. The CDR3 coding sequence is TGCGCCAGCAGCTGGGACACAGATACGCAGTATTTT. Protein product: CASSWDTDTQYF. The full variable domain, its missing parts supplied by reference TRBV5-1 and TRBJ2-3, is KAGVTQTPRYLIKTRGQQVTLSCSPISGHRSVSWYQQTPGQGLQFLFEYFSETQRNKGNFPGRFSGRQFSNSRSEMNVSTLELGDSALYLCASSWDTDTQYFGPGTRLTVL.

The chain carries TRBV7-2 and TRBJ2-1; tentative D call: TRBD1 (6 bases). The V gene lost 1 base and the J gene lost 5 bases, with 9 bases spanning the gap. The CDR3 is 14 residues long. Germline V gene lookup returns CDR1 SGHTA and CDR2 FQGNSA. The CDR3 protein is CASSLDRVDNEQFF. CDR3 DNA sequence: TGTGCCAGCAGCTTAGACAGGGTGGACAATGAGCAGTTCTTC.

V is TRBV16 and J is TRBJ2-1; the D gene is possibly TRBD2 (7 bases). Germline assignment: CDR1 KGHSY and CDR2 FQNENV. V lost 0 bases and J lost 4, with 13 bases in between. The CDR3 contains 16 residues. The CDR3 here is CASSQSRGGVYNEQFF. Written as DNA, the CDR3 is TGTGCCAGCAGCCAATCTCGAGGGGGGGTATACAATGAGCAGTTCTTC.

The CDR3 region is CASSPITQGNQPQHF. CDR3 sequence (DNA): TGTGCCAGCAGTCCAATTACTCAGGGGAATCAGCCCCAGCATTTT. The chain employs TRBV27 and TRBJ1-5, with D tentatively TRBD1 (6 bases). This CDR3 has 15 amino acids. Trimming removed 5 bases from V and 4 bases from J, with 15 bases in between. Germline V lookup: CDR1 MNHEY, CDR2 SMNVEV (reference sequence).

This clone was seen once. The chain couples TRBV3-1 (or the pseudogene TRBV3-2) to TRBJ2-7, with 9 bases identical to TRBD2. Germline trimming cut 0 bases from V and 7 bases from J; bases unmatched to any gene: 16. Germline CDR1 LGHDT, CDR2 YNNKEL (reference sequence). The CDR3 sequence is 18 residues long. The CDR3 here is CASSQDGTSSLNCREQYF. CDR3 sequence (DNA): TGTGCCAGCAGCCAAGATGGGACTAGCTCGTTGAACTGTAGGGAGCAGTACTTC.

V usage is TRBV9 and J usage is TRBJ2-3; D may be TRBD2 (5 bases). CDR1 and CDR2 (germline): SGDLS, YYNGEE. V was trimmed by 5 bases and J by 2 bases, leaving 15 bases between them. The CDR3 spans 15 residues. Here the CDR3 DNA reads TGTGCCAGCAGTCGTGAAGGAGGATACACAGATACGCAGTATTTT. Residues: CASSREGGYTDTQYF.